The 31 T cell receptor beta chains given below trace back to one sample, sequenced in a study of T-cell reconstitution after alpha-beta-depleted transplantation in children. General study findings and limits: Newly generated T cells supplied most T-cell counts and diversity one year post-transplant.

TCRbeta library construction was performed incorporating unique molecular identifiers. TCRdb analysed the PCR reads with MiXCR anew, one entry per CDR3 protein. Here the sample spans 330,000 or so distinct CDR3 sequences, roughly 8.2% being singletons. Their specific antigens are unknown. The sample in question was peripheral blood, obtained 360 days after TCRalphabeta/CD19-depleted stem cell transplant. These receptors all come from a female patient aged 2-15 years who had a stem cell transplant for Fanconi anemia, so the T cells may come from the graft donor.

V gene TRBV3-1 combines with J gene TRBJ2-1; D gene ambiguous. Germline V gene data show CDR1 as LGHDT and CDR2 as YNNKEL (reference sequence). This CDR3 is built from 12 residues. The ends were cut back, 2 bases at V and 9 bases at J, with 8 bases in the middle. The CDR3 sequence: CASSQYMGEQFF. DNA of the CDR3: TGTGCCAGCAGCCAATATATGGGTGAGCAGTTCTTC.

At least ten counts were recorded for this clonotype. The chain couples TRBV20-1 to TRBJ2-1; 9 nucleotides line up with TRBD2. Looked up from germline, CDR1 is DFQATT and CDR2 is SNEGSKA (reference sequence). This CDR3 region has 16 residues. The junction had 11 bases not matched to a gene; V was cut back by 6 bases and J by 2 bases. The CDR3 bases are TGCAGTGCCACAATGAATCGACTAGCGGCCTACAATGAGCAGTTCTTC. Encoded protein: CSATMNRLAAYNEQFF.

This clonotype was observed a handful of times. This rearrangement joins TRBV7-6 to TRBJ2-5; either TRBD1 or TRBD2 may fit D (6 bases each). This CDR3 is built from 13 residues. Germline CDR1 SGHVS, CDR2 FNYEAQ. The V end lost 3 bases, the J end lost 14 bases, and 19 bases lay between the germline ends. The CDR3 DNA reads TGTGCCAGCAGCTTGGCGTCAGAAGGGGGGCTTTACTTC. Its protein product is CASSLASEGGLYF.

In this sample, this clonotype turned up a few times. The chain is built from TRBV9 and TRBJ2-2; 12 bases fit TRBD2. The CDR3 consists of 18 residues. Germline V gives CDR1 SGDLS, CDR2 YYNGEE. After removal of 0 bases from V and 5 bases from J, the junction contained 8 bases not matched to a gene. The CDR3 loop is CASSVELAGGGMTGELFF. CDR3 coding DNA: TGTGCCAGCAGCGTAGAACTAGCGGGAGGCGGGATGACCGGGGAGCTGTTTTTT.

This rearrangement joins TRBV5-1 to TRBJ2-1; the match to TRBD2 covers 14 bases. The J segment lost 8 bases and the V segment lost 2 bases, leaving 3 bases of the junction unmatched. This CDR3 spans 15 amino acids. The germline V gene encodes CDR1 SGHRS and CDR2 YFSETQ. CDR3 in amino acids: CASSFGLAGGDEQFF. The CDR3 DNA is TGCGCCAGCAGCTTCGGACTAGCGGGAGGCGATGAGCAGTTCTTC.

DNA for the CDR3: TGTGCCAGCTCACTTTCTCCGGGACCGTGGAGCGAGACCCAGTACTTC. Protein product: CASSLSPGPWSETQYF. The chain joins TRBV18 to TRBJ2-5, with D possibly being TRBD1 or TRBD2 (5 bases each). The germline CDR1 and CDR2 sequences are KGHSH and LQKENI. Trimming took off 4 bases at V and 5 bases at J, with 20 bases between the two ends. The CDR3 covers 16 residues. The whole variable domain, remainder taken from reference TRBV18 and TRBJ2-5, is NAGVMQNPRHLVRRRGQEARLRCSPMKGHSHVYWYRQLPEEGLKFMVYLQKENIIDESGMPKERFSAEFPKEGPSILRIQQVVRGDSAAYFCASSLSPGPWSETQYFGPGTRLLVL.

V usage is TRBV27 and J usage is TRBJ2-1, with TRBD2 identical over 7 bases. Germline assignment: CDR1 MNHEY and CDR2 SMNVEV (reference sequence). The CDR3 loop spans 16 amino acids. Trimming took 6 bases from V and 9 from J; bases not matched to a gene: 17. The CDR3 is CASSSLAWGGRLEQFF. The CDR3 DNA follows: TGTGCCAGCAGCTCACTAGCGTGGGGAGGGAGGCTTGAGCAGTTCTTC.

This clonotype has ten or more counts. This CDR3 reads CSASVRGLSGAFF. The CDR3 coding sequence is TGCAGTGCTAGCGTCAGGGGGCTCTCAGGAGCTTTCTTT. The chain carries TRBV20-1 and TRBJ1-1, with 8 bases identical to TRBD1. This CDR3 spans 13 amino acids. From germline, CDR1 is DFQATT and CDR2 SNEGSKA (reference sequence). The V and J ends lost 3 bases and 10 bases, in that order; junction bases with no gene match: 10.

The chain links TRBV3-1 to TRBJ2-7; D call uncertain. This CDR3 has 13 residues. Germline values: CDR1 LGHDT, CDR2 YNNKEL (reference sequence). Trimming shortened V by 3 bases and J by 4 bases, and 10 bases separated the two germline ends. The CDR3 spells CASSHWRGYEQYF. CDR3 nucleotides: TGTGCCAGCAGCCATTGGCGTGGTTACGAGCAGTACTTC.

V and J are TRBV7-9 and TRBJ2-3, with D tentatively TRBD1 or TRBD2 (6 bases each). Per the germline V gene, CDR1 is SEHNR and CDR2 is FQNEAQ (reference sequence). The CDR3 runs to 15 residues. V lost 1 base and J lost 1, with 9 bases in between. The chain's CDR3 is CASSLDGGRTDTQYF. The CDR3 nucleotides are TGTGCCAGCAGCTTAGATGGGGGGCGCACAGATACGCAGTATTTT.

V usage is TRBV11-2 and J usage is TRBJ1-2; 8 bases align to TRBD1. CDR3 length equals 14 residues. V shed 5 bases, J shed 6 bases, and the junction held 8 bases outside the gene matches. CDR1 is SGHAT and CDR2 is FQNNGV in the germline V gene. The CDR3 reads CASSPRTGSNGYTF. In DNA, the CDR3 is TGTGCCAGCAGCCCAAGGACAGGGAGTAATGGCTACACCTTC.

This clonotype was seen repeatedly, ten times or more. This chain uses TRBV18 with TRBJ1-1; possibly TRBD1 for D (5 bases). Looked up from germline, CDR1 is KGHSH and CDR2 is LQKENI. The CDR3 totals 15 residues. Trimming removed 5 bases at V and 0 bases at J, with 13 bases between. CDR3 sequence (DNA): TGTGCCAGCTCATCCTTGTCAGGGATGAACACTGAAGCTTTCTTT. This codes for CASSSLSGMNTEAFF.

This clonotype was recorded at least ten times. V usage is TRBV11-1 and J usage is TRBJ2-2; D call uncertain. Trimming pared 5 bases from V and 4 bases from J, leaving 14 bases between. CDR3 length: 15 residues. Germline-derived CDR1 and CDR2 are SGHAT and FQDESV (reference sequence). The CDR3 is CASSPRRWGTGELFF. The CDR3, as DNA: TGTGCCAGCAGCCCAAGACGATGGGGCACCGGGGAGCTGTTTTTT.

This clonotype showed up just a few times. This chain links TRBV20-1 with TRBJ2-7; weak D call: TRBD1 (5 bases). Germline V gene data show CDR1 as DFQATT and CDR2 as SNEGSKA (reference sequence). Trimming cost V 5 bases and J 2 bases, with 16 bases left between them. This CDR3 comprises 14 residues. The CDR3 DNA reads as TGCAGTGCTTTGACAGACACCTACACCTACGAGCAGTACGTC. Protein: CSALTDTYTYEQYV.

Here the CDR3 DNA reads TGTGCCAGCAGCCAAACAGGGGAAAACTACAATGAGCAGTTCTTC. Encoded protein: CASSQTGENYNEQFF. The chain uses TRBV7-9 and TRBJ2-1, with TRBD1 matching over 7 bases. Trimming took 5 bases from V and 3 from J; bases not matched to a gene: 7. Germline lookup yields CDR1 SEHNR and CDR2 FQNEAQ (reference sequence). This CDR3 spans 15 amino acids.

This clonotype was detected many times. The DNA for the CDR3 is TGTGCCAGCAGTTTAGCCTGGACAGGGGGCTTTGGCTACACCTTC. Residues: CASSLAWTGGFGYTF. The chain has TRBV12-3 or TRBV12-4 and TRBJ1-2; TRBD1 agrees at 11 bases. The junction had 4 bases not matched to a gene; V was cut back by 0 bases and J by 7 bases. CDR3 length equals 15 residues.

V gene TRBV18 combines with J gene TRBJ1-1, with D unclear. The V gene's germline CDR1 is KGHSH and CDR2 LQKENI. V dropped 0 bases and J dropped 1 base, with 6 bases sitting between them. The CDR3 contains 14 residues. The CDR3 region has the DNA TGTGCCAGCTCACCACCGGTCCAGAACACTGAAGCTTTCTTT. It encodes CASSPPVQNTEAFF.

At least ten counts were recorded for this clonotype. The chain joins TRBV7-2 to TRBJ1-1; D unresolved. Germline V gene data show CDR1 as SGHTA and CDR2 as FQGNSA. The CDR3 sequence is 13 residues long. Trimming stripped 4 bases from V and 11 bases from J, with 17 bases between. CDR3 DNA sequence: TGTGCCAGCAGCTCACTGGTGCTCCTCGGGGCTTTCTTT. Translating it yields CASSSLVLLGAFF.

This clonotype has a count of ten or more. The chain couples TRBV6-5 to TRBJ1-1; D is possibly TRBD1 (6 bases). The CDR3 totals 14 residues. V lost 7 bases, J lost 1 base, and 13 bases lay in between. Germline-derived CDR1 and CDR2 are MNHEY and SVGAGI. The CDR3 nucleotides read TGTGCCAGCAACGCCGGACAGCCGAACACTGAAGCTTTCTTT. As protein: CASNAGQPNTEAFF.

About this clonotype itself: Likely a read error: the CDR3 ends without its conserved phenylalanine or tryptophan. The chain links TRBV7-6 to TRBJ1-1; D remains ambiguous. This CDR3 contains 13 residues. Germline CDR1 reads SGHVS; CDR2 reads FNYEAQ. The ends were cut back, 0 bases at V and 5 bases at J, with 7 bases in the middle. The CDR3 region has the DNA TGTGCCAGCAGCTTAGCCCCAGGAACTGAAGCTTTCTGT. Its protein is CASSLAPGTEAFC.

This CDR3 is CASSPSGAGTDTQYF. The CDR3 nucleotides read TGTGCCAGCTCACCATCGGGGGCTGGCACAGATACGCAGTATTTT. The chain joins TRBV18 to TRBJ2-3; the D gene could be TRBD1 or TRBD2 (6 bases each). The CDR3 is made up of 15 amino acids. Germline V gene sequence: CDR1 KGHSH, CDR2 LQKENI. V was shortened by 2 bases and J by 1 base, with 10 bases between the two germline ends.

This clonotype was counted many times. The rearrangement links TRBV28 to TRBJ1-1; 8 bases match TRBD1. The germline V gene has CDR1 MDHEN and CDR2 SYDVKM. The CDR3 covers 16 residues. The ends lost 1 base at V and 6 bases at J; junction bases unmatched: 10. CDR3 amino acids: CASSLSKDRVKAEAFF. The CDR3, as DNA: TGTGCCAGCAGTTTATCGAAGGACAGGGTGAAAGCTGAAGCTTTCTTT.

This clonotype has more than one count but fewer than ten. V and J are TRBV3-1 and TRBJ2-7; possibly TRBD1 for D (6 bases). V was cut by 1 base and J by 5 bases, with 15 bases left in between. The CDR3 extends over 15 amino acids. Germline V gene lookup returns CDR1 LGHDT and CDR2 YNNKEL (reference sequence). The CDR3 sequence is CASSQGPQGSNEQYF. The CDR3 DNA reads as TGTGCCAGCAGCCAAGGACCTCAGGGGTCTAACGAGCAGTACTTC.

This clonotype was detected many times. The V and J genes are TRBV7-2 and TRBJ2-2, with D unresolved. With 3 bases removed from V and 9 bases from J, the gap between germline ends came to 5 bases. Per germline, CDR1 SGHTA and CDR2 FQGNSA. The CDR3 sequence is 11 residues long. The CDR3 DNA follows: TGTGCCAGCAGCTTCCTCAGGGAGCTGTTTTTT. This gives the protein CASSFLRELFF.

This clonotype was seen at least ten times. V and J are TRBV11-3 and TRBJ2-2; 10 bases fit TRBD1. This CDR3 has 14 amino acids. In germline, CDR1 is SGHNT, CDR2 YENEEA. V shed 6 bases and J 3 bases; nucleotides not matched to a gene: 1. In DNA form, the CDR3 reads TGTGCCAGCAGAGGGACAGGGGACACCGGGGAGCTGTTTTTT. Translated: CASRGTGDTGELFF.

This clonotype was counted many times. J is TRBJ1-1 and V is TRBV7-3, with D maybe TRBD1 (5 bases). Germline loops: CDR1 SGHTA, CDR2 FQGTGA. The CDR3 consists of 12 residues. Trimming cost V 3 bases and J 12 bases, with 14 bases left between them. The CDR3 is CASSFRRQGTFF. The CDR3 DNA follows: TGTGCCAGCAGCTTTAGGAGGCAGGGAACTTTCTTT.

This clonotype was counted ten times or more. The gene calls are TRBV10-3 and TRBJ2-7; 8 nucleotides match TRBD1. J was trimmed by 6 bases and V by 1 base; bases with no gene match: 2. Germline V gene sequence: CDR1 ENHRY, CDR2 SYGVKD. The CDR3 spans 13 residues. The CDR3 loop is CAISEFTGGEQYV. CDR3 DNA: TGTGCCATCAGTGAGTTCACAGGGGGCGAGCAGTACGTC.

The sample holds a few counts of this clonotype. The V gene is TRBV7-6, the J gene TRBJ2-5; TRBD2 might be the D (7 bases). The V end was cut by 5 bases, the J end by 1 base, with 20 bases between. The CDR3 runs 17 residues. Germline values: CDR1 SGHVS, CDR2 FNYEAQ. CDR3 residues: CASSPWGGRGSQETQYF. CDR3 DNA: TGTGCCAGCAGCCCCTGGGGGGGGAGGGGGTCCCAAGAGACCCAGTACTTC.

This clonotype was recorded a few times. This chain joins TRBV3-1 and TRBJ2-3; a possible D gene is TRBD2 (5 bases). This CDR3 has 16 residues. Trimming stripped 1 base from V and 4 bases from J, with 15 bases between. Germline values: CDR1 LGHDT, CDR2 YNNKEL (reference sequence). CDR3 nucleotides: TGTGCCAGCAGCCAAGGATCCCTAGCATCAGCAGATACGCAGTATTTT. Residues: CASSQGSLASADTQYF.

The J gene is TRBJ1-3, the V gene TRBV7-9; D not certain. CDR1 and CDR2 (germline): SEHNR, FQNEAQ (reference sequence). With 5 bases removed from V and 1 base from J, the gap between germline ends came to 9 bases. This CDR3 comprises 14 residues. The DNA of the CDR3 is TGTGCCAGCAGCCCCGAAAAGTCTGGAAACACCATATATTTT. Its translation: CASSPEKSGNTIYF.

In its sample, this clonotype was seen many times. The chain is built from TRBV2 and TRBJ2-1; the match to TRBD2 covers 11 bases. Germline trimming cut 6 bases from V and 16 bases from J; bases unmatched to any gene: 11. This CDR3 has 13 amino acids. Germline CDR1 is SNHLY and CDR2 is FYNNEI. CDR3 protein: CASRILTSGSSFF. The CDR3 DNA is TGTGCCAGCAGAATATTAACTAGCGGGAGTAGTTTCTTC.